This passage covers 14 T cell receptor beta chains from one sample sequenced in a study of T-cell memory formation after mild COVID-19. Each CDR3 protein gets one entry after TCRdb re-called the 5' RACE reads with MiXCR. In the table there are hundreds of thousands of distinct CDR3 sequences, more than 15% of which are singletons. The material sequenced was PBMCs or a T cell subset sorted from them (not recorded which). The source is a man aged 18 to 29 who had mild COVID-19 (a few samples of this study predate the infection). Cell type and time point are not known.

The J gene is TRBJ2-4, the V gene TRBV20-1, with TRBD2 matching over 11 bases. The ends lost 7 bases at V and 7 bases at J; junction bases unmatched: 9. CDR1 and CDR2 from the germline V gene are DFQATT and SNEGSKA (reference sequence). This CDR3 comprises 14 residues. The CDR3 loop reads CSGFVAGGRNIQYF. The CDR3 DNA is TGCAGTGGGTTCGTAGCGGGGGGGCGGAACATTCAGTACTTC.

The table lists this clonotype with a few counts. This chain joins TRBV24-1 and TRBJ2-7; maybe TRBD2 (5 bases). Trimming pared 10 bases from V and 2 bases from J, leaving 17 bases between. The CDR3 is 14 amino acids. Germline V lookup: CDR1 KGHDR, CDR2 SFDVKD. The CDR3 here is CATDSPVGTYEQYV. The CDR3 DNA reads as TGTGCCACGGACTCGCCGGTAGGGACCTACGAGCAGTACGTC.

This clonotype turned up a few times. The chain couples TRBV10-3 to TRBJ2-3, with unresolved D. V gave up 0 bases and J gave up 2 bases, with 9 bases separating them. This CDR3 spans 15 amino acids. Germline CDR1 and CDR2: ENHRY and SYGVKD. The DNA for the CDR3 is TGTGCCATCAGTGAGTCGAACAGACCCACAGATACGCAGTATTTT. Translation: CAISESNRPTDTQYF.

A few counts support this clonotype. The gene calls are TRBV24-1 and TRBJ2-3; D is ambiguous. The CDR3 is made up of 13 amino acids. Trimming shortened V by 7 bases and J by 1 base, and 8 bases separated the two germline ends. CDR1 is KGHDR and CDR2 is SFDVKD in the germline V gene. The CDR3 here is CATRDGRTDTQYF. CDR3 coding DNA: TGTGCCACCAGGGACGGACGCACAGATACGCAGTATTTT.

The chain links TRBV11-2 to TRBJ2-1, with D possibly matching TRBD1 (6 bases). The CDR3 contains 14 residues. CDR1 is SGHAT and CDR2 is FQNNGV in the germline V gene. Trimming stripped 5 bases from V and 7 bases from J, with 15 bases between. CDR3 sequence reads: CASSSIRGQNEQFF. CDR3 coding DNA: TGTGCCAGCAGCAGTATCAGGGGTCAGAATGAGCAGTTCTTC. Complete variable domain (other parts from reference TRBV11-2 and TRBJ2-1): EAGVAQSPRYKIIEKRQSVAFWCNPISGHATLYWYQQILGQGPKLLIQFQNNGVVDDSQLPKDRFSAERLKGVDSTLKIQPAKLEDSAVYLCASSSIRGQNEQFFGPGTRLTVL.

This chain joins TRBV7-2 and TRBJ2-2, with D unclear. V was trimmed by 2 bases and J by 3 bases, leaving 10 bases between them. Looked up from germline, CDR1 is SGHTA and CDR2 is FQGNSA. The CDR3 has 15 amino acids. CDR3 sequence (DNA): TGTGCCAGCAGCTTACTAGGGATTCACACCGGGGAGCTGTTTTTT. Its protein is CASSLLGIHTGELFF.

This clonotype was detected a few times. The V and J genes are TRBV7-9 and TRBJ1-4, with D possibly matching TRBD1 (5 bases). The CDR3 length is 14 residues. V shed 6 bases and J shed 5 bases, with 13 bases lying between them. CDR1 SEHNR and CDR2 FQNEAQ come from the germline V gene (reference sequence). CDR3 DNA sequence: TGTGCCAGCAGGATAGGGACTGCCAATGAAAAACTGTTTTTT. Its protein is CASRIGTANEKLFF.

The table lists this clonotype with a few counts. The chain couples TRBV13 to TRBJ2-7, with D unresolved. CDR1 PRHDT and CDR2 FYEKMQ come from the germline V gene (reference sequence). V was cut by 0 bases and J by 6 bases, with 9 bases left in between. The CDR3 is 13 amino acids. CDR3 bases: TGTGCCAGCAGCTTAGGCTCCCTAGGCGAGCAGTACGTC. Encoded protein: CASSLGSLGEQYV.

This clonotype occurred a few times. The gene calls are TRBV7-6 and TRBJ1-2; D might be TRBD1 (6 bases). V dropped 1 base and J dropped 8 bases, with 14 bases sitting between them. The germline V gene has CDR1 SGHVS and CDR2 FNYEAQ. The length of the CDR3 is 14 residues. The CDR3 DNA is TGTGCCAGCAGCTTAGACGCGGGGGGCGGCGGCTACACCTTC. The encoded protein is CASSLDAGGGGYTF.

The chain has TRBV12-3 or TRBV12-4 and TRBJ2-2; 9 bases match TRBD2. This CDR3 has 14 residues. Losses at the gene ends were 7 bases for V and 6 bases for J; bases not matched to a gene: 6. As DNA, the CDR3 is TGTGCCAGCATCCCGGGACTAGCTTCCGGGGAGCTGTTTTTT. The encoded protein is CASIPGLASGELFF.

There are a few counts of this clonotype. This chain connects TRBV3-1 to TRBJ2-7; TRBD1 matches at 7 bases. This CDR3 contains 15 residues. Trimming cost V 4 bases and J 5 bases; bases outside gene matches: 11. Per germline, CDR1 LGHDT and CDR2 YNNKEL (reference sequence). CDR3 in amino acids: CASSLRQGRSDEQYF. The CDR3, as DNA: TGTGCCAGCAGCCTTCGACAGGGAAGGTCTGACGAGCAGTACTTC.

This clonotype occurred many times. The rearrangement joins TRBV7-2 to TRBJ2-3, with D unclear. Germline V gene data show CDR1 as SGHTA and CDR2 as FQGNSA. This CDR3 comprises 15 residues. V lost 1 base and J 1 base, leaving 9 bases between the germline ends. The CDR3 reads CASSLVGPGTDTQYF. The CDR3 DNA is TGTGCCAGCAGCTTAGTCGGTCCCGGCACAGATACGCAGTATTTT. Drawing the rest from reference TRBV7-2 and TRBJ2-3, the complete variable domain is GAGVSQSPSNKVTEKGKDVELRCDPISGHTALYWYRQSLGQGLEFLIYFQGNSAPDKSGLPSDRFSAERTGGSVSTLTIQRTQQEDSAVYLCASSLVGPGTDTQYFGPGTRLTVL.

The chain carries TRBV7-2 and TRBJ1-1, with D possibly being TRBD1 (5 bases). Trimming pared 5 bases from V and 3 bases from J, leaving 13 bases between. Germline CDR1 SGHTA, CDR2 FQGNSA. The CDR3 totals 14 residues. The CDR3 reads CASSPERGYTEAFF. DNA for the CDR3: TGTGCCAGCAGCCCCGAGCGGGGGTACACTGAAGCTTTCTTT.

This rearrangement joins TRBV6-5 to TRBJ2-2; 12 bases fit TRBD2. This CDR3 is built from 17 residues. V lost 5 bases and J lost 2; bases outside the gene matches: 6. The germline V gene encodes CDR1 MNHEY and CDR2 SVGAGI. The CDR3 DNA follows: TGTGCCAGCAGTCTCCGGACTAGCGGGGATAACACCGGGGAGCTGTTTTTT. This sequence encodes CASSLRTSGDNTGELFF.